The following is a T cell receptor beta chain sequence with its context. Sequenced by immunoSEQ multiplex PCR; TCRdb stores in-frame clones only, minus some. The table lists some 320,000 clones, approximately 90% of them singletons. This specimen belongs to a study of blood T cell repertoires in COVID-19. Study as a whole: Samples of COVID-19 (acute and convalescent) were obtained from the United States, Italy and Spain. Sample material is recorded as cDNA or gDNA derived from T cells, B-cell-depleted T cells, or PBMCs.

The age range of participants was about 18 to 100 years, with residence in under 30 US areas. Within the 2 weeks before study entry, each person in the exposed group met a COVID-19 case. Germline V CDR1 and CDR2: SGHVS, FQNEAQ. J was trimmed by 8 bases and V by 5 bases; bases with no gene match: 12. CDR3 length: 16 residues. The TCR was taken from a woman in her thirties who had been exposed to COVID-19. V usage is TRBV7-8 and J usage is TRBJ1-4, with TRBD1 matching over 9 bases. Sequencing input: PBMCs or T cells enriched from blood (not recorded which). The CDR3 nucleotides read TGTGCCAGCAGCGCCCCTAACAGGGGGCTGGAAGAAAAACTGTTTTTT. Translating gives CASSAPNRGLEEKLFF.